These T cell receptor beta chains were read from a single sample in a study of blood T cell repertoires in COVID-19. Libraries were prepared by immunoSEQ multiplex PCR; TCRdb keeps only in-frame clonotypes and omits some of them. The sample shows hundreds of thousands of clones, around 80% of them seen only once. Specimen: peripheral blood. The receptors derive from a man aged 25 to 45 with active or convalescent COVID-19. CDR3s include the opening cysteine and the closing phenylalanine or tryptophan. Each record gives: J gene, clone size, D gene, CDR3 length, V gene, CDR3 protein, CDR3 DNA. D genes are given only for firm matches. Not every row has a clone size; where given, it reads once, few, many or a size class.

J gene: TRBJ2-1
clone size: -
D gene: -
CDR3 length: 13
V gene: TRBV12-3/TRBV12-4
CDR3 protein: CASSAHELNEQFF
CDR3 DNA: TGTGCCAGCAGTGCCCACGAGTTAAATGAGCAGTTCTTC

J gene: TRBJ2-3
clone size: -
D gene: -
CDR3 length: 12
V gene: TRBV28
CDR3 protein: CASSLIQEPQYF
CDR3 DNA: TGTGCCAGCAGTTTAATTCAGGAACCGCAGTATTTT

J gene: TRBJ1-3
clone size: -
D gene: -
CDR3 length: 11
V gene: TRBV2
CDR3 protein: CASSLSNTIYF
CDR3 DNA: TGTGCCAGCAGTTTATCCAACACCATATATTTT

J gene: TRBJ2-6
clone size: -
D gene: -
CDR3 length: 12
V gene: TRBV6-5
CDR3 protein: CASSPGANVLTF
CDR3 DNA: TGTGCCAGCAGCCCAGGGGCCAACGTCCTGACTTTC

J gene: TRBJ2-1
clone size: -
D gene: -
CDR3 length: 16
V gene: TRBV4-3
CDR3 protein: CASSQVLSGSLNEQFF
CDR3 DNA: TGCGCCAGCAGCCAAGTGCTCTCCGGGAGCCTAAATGAGCAGTTCTTC

J gene: TRBJ2-5
clone size: -
D gene: TRBD1
CDR3 length: 14
V gene: TRBV10-3
CDR3 protein: CAISGDRGSETQYF
CDR3 DNA: TGTGCCATCAGTGGGGACAGGGGATCAGAGACCCAGTACTTC

J gene: TRBJ1-4
clone size: -
D gene: -
CDR3 length: 15
V gene: TRBV21-1
CDR3 protein: CASSSKGQGREKLFF
CDR3 DNA: TGTGCCAGCAGCAGTAAGGGACAGGGCCGTGAAAAACTGTTTTTT

J gene: TRBJ1-1
clone size: -
D gene: -
CDR3 length: 14
V gene: TRBV6-5
CDR3 protein: CASRKQGLNTEAFF
CDR3 DNA: TGTGCCAGCAGGAAACAGGGACTGAACACTGAAGCTTTCTTT

J gene: TRBJ2-1
clone size: once
D gene: TRBD1
CDR3 length: 16
V gene: TRBV19
CDR3 protein: CASSMRAGGSYNEQFF
CDR3 DNA: TGTGCCAGTAGTATGAGGGCAGGGGGTAGTTACAATGAGCAGTTCTTC

J gene: TRBJ2-1
clone size: -
D gene: TRBD1
CDR3 length: 14
V gene: TRBV18
CDR3 protein: CASSPGQGVNEQFF
CDR3 DNA: TGTGCCAGCTCACCGGGACAGGGTGTAAATGAGCAGTTCTTC

J gene: TRBJ2-7
clone size: once
D gene: -
CDR3 length: 13
V gene: TRBV9
CDR3 protein: CASSEEEGYEQYF
CDR3 DNA: TGTGCCAGCAGCGAGGAGGAGGGCTACGAGCAGTACTTC

J gene: TRBJ1-5
clone size: -
D gene: -
CDR3 length: 15
V gene: TRBV6-5
CDR3 protein: CASTSSLQVHQPQHF
CDR3 DNA: TGTGCCAGCACTTCGTCGCTACAGGTACATCAGCCCCAGCATTTT

J gene: TRBJ2-4
clone size: -
D gene: -
CDR3 length: 12
V gene: TRBV29-1
CDR3 protein: CSVSLPKNIQYF
CDR3 DNA: TGCAGCGTTTCCCTTCCCAAAAACATTCAGTACTTC

J gene: TRBJ2-1
clone size: -
D gene: TRBD2
CDR3 length: 16
V gene: TRBV5-5
CDR3 protein: CASSPLSGGTYNEQFF
CDR3 DNA: TGTGCCAGCAGCCCCCTCTCGGGGGGAACATACAATGAGCAGTTCTTC

J gene: TRBJ2-3
clone size: -
D gene: -
CDR3 length: 14
V gene: TRBV24-1
CDR3 protein: CATSDLESGDTQYF
CDR3 DNA: TGTGCCACCAGTGATCTAGAATCAGGGGATACGCAGTATTTT

J gene: TRBJ1-6
clone size: -
D gene: -
CDR3 length: 13
V gene: TRBV27
CDR3 protein: CASTPGWNSPLHF
CDR3 DNA: TGTGCCAGCACCCCCGGTTGGAATTCACCCCTCCACTTT

J gene: TRBJ1-1
clone size: -
D gene: -
CDR3 length: 16
V gene: TRBV5-8
CDR3 protein: CASSLRGGGMGTEAFF
CDR3 DNA: TGTGCCAGCAGCTTAAGGGGGGGAGGAATGGGCACTGAAGCTTTCTTT

J gene: TRBJ2-7
clone size: -
D gene: TRBD1
CDR3 length: 15
V gene: TRBV4-3
CDR3 protein: CASPQGRTGLYEQYF
CDR3 DNA: TGCGCCAGCCCTCAGGGACGGACAGGCCTCTACGAGCAGTACTTC

J gene: TRBJ2-1
clone size: -
D gene: TRBD2
CDR3 length: 17
V gene: TRBV4-3
CDR3 protein: CASSALSGGASYNEQFF
CDR3 DNA: TGCGCCAGCAGCGCTCTAAGCGGGGGGGCTTCCTACAATGAGCAGTTCTTC

J gene: TRBJ1-1
clone size: -
D gene: TRBD1
CDR3 length: 13
V gene: TRBV12-3/TRBV12-4
CDR3 protein: CASSQGVNTEAFF
CDR3 DNA: TGTGCCAGCAGTCAGGGGGTAAACACTGAAGCTTTCTTT

J gene: TRBJ2-5
clone size: -
D gene: TRBD2
CDR3 length: 14
V gene: TRBV10-3
CDR3 protein: CAISRGLAEETQYF
CDR3 DNA: TGTGCCATCAGCCGCGGACTAGCGGAAGAGACCCAGTACTTC

J gene: TRBJ2-1
clone size: -
D gene: TRBD2
CDR3 length: 12
V gene: TRBV30
CDR3 protein: CAWIGRVNEQFF
CDR3 DNA: TGTGCCTGGATAGGGAGGGTCAATGAGCAGTTCTTC

J gene: TRBJ2-7
clone size: -
D gene: TRBD2
CDR3 length: 15
V gene: TRBV5-4
CDR3 protein: CASSPLPTSAHEQYF
CDR3 DNA: TGTGCCAGCAGCCCACTACCTACTAGCGCCCACGAGCAGTACTTC

J gene: TRBJ2-7
clone size: once
D gene: -
CDR3 length: 16
V gene: TRBV9
CDR3 protein: CASSLARGAGIYEQYF
CDR3 DNA: TGTGCCAGCAGCCTCGCTCGGGGGGCGGGGATCTACGAGCAGTACTTC

J gene: TRBJ1-2
clone size: -
D gene: -
CDR3 length: 13
V gene: TRBV6-5
CDR3 protein: CASSYSSQRGYTF
CDR3 DNA: TGTGCCAGCAGTTACTCGAGCCAACGGGGCTACACCTTC

J gene: TRBJ2-3
clone size: once
D gene: TRBD2
CDR3 length: 16
V gene: TRBV4-1
CDR3 protein: CASSQPHSGPRDTQYF
CDR3 DNA: TGCGCCAGCAGCCAACCACATAGCGGGCCCAGGGATACGCAGTATTTT

J gene: TRBJ1-4
clone size: -
D gene: -
CDR3 length: 19
V gene: TRBV5-1
CDR3 protein: CASSLLSPSRTEPNEKLFF
CDR3 DNA: TGCGCCAGCAGCTTGCTGTCCCCCTCTAGGACAGAGCCGAATGAAAAACTGTTTTTT

J gene: TRBJ2-1
clone size: -
D gene: TRBD2
CDR3 length: 14
V gene: TRBV7-8
CDR3 protein: CASSTSGGGGGQFF
CDR3 DNA: TGTGCCAGCAGCACTAGCGGGGGAGGCGGGGGGCAGTTCTTC

J gene: TRBJ2-5
clone size: -
D gene: -
CDR3 length: 16
V gene: TRBV7-2
CDR3 protein: CASSFTGGPVGETQYF
CDR3 DNA: TGTGCCAGCAGCTTCACCGGGGGGCCTGTTGGAGAGACCCAGTACTTC

J gene: TRBJ1-1
clone size: -
D gene: TRBD1
CDR3 length: 14
V gene: TRBV2
CDR3 protein: CASTRQGAPTEAFF
CDR3 DNA: TGTGCCAGCACCCGACAGGGGGCGCCTACTGAAGCTTTCTTT

J gene: TRBJ1-1
clone size: -
D gene: TRBD1
CDR3 length: 17
V gene: TRBV5-1
CDR3 protein: CASSLGQDSLRSTEAFF
CDR3 DNA: TGCGCCAGCAGCCTCGGACAGGACTCTCTCAGGAGCACTGAAGCTTTCTTT

J gene: TRBJ1-1
clone size: -
D gene: TRBD1
CDR3 length: 14
V gene: TRBV6-5
CDR3 protein: CAGRQGNMNTEAFF
CDR3 DNA: TGTGCCGGCAGACAGGGCAACATGAACACTGAAGCTTTCTTT

J gene: TRBJ1-2
clone size: -
D gene: TRBD1
CDR3 length: 16
V gene: TRBV28
CDR3 protein: CASSPTGGVLGYGYTF
CDR3 DNA: TGTGCCAGCAGCCCTACAGGGGGCGTTTTAGGCTATGGCTACACCTTC

J gene: TRBJ1-1
clone size: -
D gene: -
CDR3 length: 16
V gene: TRBV30
CDR3 protein: CAWGFPRGPLNTEAFF
CDR3 DNA: TGTGCCTGGGGGTTCCCCCGTGGGCCTTTGAACACTGAAGCTTTCTTT

J gene: TRBJ1-2
clone size: -
D gene: -
CDR3 length: 12
V gene: TRBV12-3/TRBV12-4
CDR3 protein: CASSFTVYGYTF
CDR3 DNA: TGTGCCAGCAGTTTCACAGTGTATGGCTACACCTTC

J gene: TRBJ1-5
clone size: -
D gene: -
CDR3 length: 17
V gene: TRBV21-1
CDR3 protein: CASRSDRRPLANQPQHF
CDR3 DNA: TGTGCCAGCAGGTCGGACAGGCGGCCTTTGGCGAATCAGCCCCAGCATTTT

J gene: TRBJ1-2
clone size: -
D gene: -
CDR3 length: 18
V gene: TRBV7-2
CDR3 protein: CASSLGTGTVPSNYGYTF
CDR3 DNA: TGTGCCAGCAGCCTAGGAACAGGGACGGTGCCTTCTAACTATGGCTACACCTTC

J gene: TRBJ1-1
clone size: -
D gene: -
CDR3 length: 15
V gene: TRBV6-2/TRBV6-3
CDR3 protein: CASSYVGTGTTEAFF
CDR3 DNA: TGTGCCAGCAGTTACGTCGGTACAGGGACCACTGAAGCTTTCTTT

J gene: TRBJ2-3
clone size: few
D gene: TRBD2
CDR3 length: 13
V gene: TRBV7-2
CDR3 protein: CASSQAGLGTQYF
CDR3 DNA: TGTGCCAGCAGCCAAGCGGGACTGGGTACGCAGTATTTT

J gene: TRBJ1-2
clone size: once
D gene: -
CDR3 length: 13
V gene: TRBV7-9
CDR3 protein: CASSFAGAAGYTF
CDR3 DNA: TGTGCCAGCAGCTTCGCAGGGGCGGCAGGCTACACCTTC